This TCR beta chain appears in the sequencing data of a study of blood T cell repertoires in COVID-19. Per the original data handling: Estimates of nucleated cell counts were drawn from the amplification of reference gene primers. Sequencing used immunoSEQ multiplex PCR; TCRdb keeps in-frame clones, though not all of them. For V, J and clone size, that table is used; D and trimming come from the DNA. The sample lists fewer than 100,000 clones; about 85% were seen once. The CDR3 length is 14 residues. The germline gives CDR1 SGHRS, CDR2 YFSETQ. V was pared by 3 bases and J by 5 bases, with 7 bases of the junction left unmatched.

The receptor's source is a man in his 70s with acute or convalescent COVID-19. The source material was peripheral blood. The chain uses TRBV5-1 and TRBJ1-1; 7 bases align to TRBD1. As DNA, the CDR3 is TGCGCCAGCAGCTCGACAGGGTTTGGAACTGAAGCTTTCTTT. It yields the protein CASSSTGFGTEAFF.